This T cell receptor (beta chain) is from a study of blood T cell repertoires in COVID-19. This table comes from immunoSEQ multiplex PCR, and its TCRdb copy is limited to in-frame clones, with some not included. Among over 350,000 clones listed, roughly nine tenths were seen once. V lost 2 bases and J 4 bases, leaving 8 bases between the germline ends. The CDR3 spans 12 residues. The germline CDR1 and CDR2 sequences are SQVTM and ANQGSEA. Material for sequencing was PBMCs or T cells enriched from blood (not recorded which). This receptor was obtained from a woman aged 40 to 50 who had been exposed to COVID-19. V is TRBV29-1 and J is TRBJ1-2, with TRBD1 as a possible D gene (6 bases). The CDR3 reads CSVEQGFYGYTF. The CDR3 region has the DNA TGCAGCGTTGAACAGGGGTTCTATGGCTACACCTTC.